Below are 32 T cell receptor beta chains sequenced from a single sample in a study of CD8+ T cells in alopecia areata. As the sequencing template, cDNA was produced by extracting RNA and reverse transcribing it. The table came from immunoSEQ multiplex PCR; TCRdb's copy has only in-frame clones and leaves some out. The sample records around 150,000 clones, approximately 57% being singletons. Noted treatment: oral pan-JAK inhibitor, 5-10 mg twice daily. Sequenced here: CD4+ T cells sorted from blood, sampled at week 24, from a patient treated with tofacitinib. The receptors stem from a human donor with alopecia areata.

This clone has only a few counts. The rearrangement uses TRBV10-3 and TRBJ2-3; no reliable D call. Trimming shortened V by 7 bases and J by 0 bases, and 17 bases separated the two germline ends. The CDR3 runs 16 residues. Germline values: CDR1 ENHRY, CDR2 SYGVKD. The CDR3 is CAIKSSDKISTDTQYF. The CDR3 bases are TGTGCCATCAAAAGCTCTGACAAGATAAGCACAGATACGCAGTATTTT.

A few counts support this clone. The chain couples TRBV11-1 to TRBJ2-3; D remains unclear. CDR1 and CDR2 (germline): SGHAT, FQDESV (reference sequence). V was pared by 5 bases and J by 3 bases, with 6 bases between. The CDR3 spans 12 residues. The CDR3 here is CASSLGTDTQYF. CDR3 nucleotide sequence: TGTGCCAGCAGCCTTGGAACAGATACGCAGTATTTT.

This chain joins TRBV30 and TRBJ2-1, with TRBD1 as a possible D gene (6 bases). Per germline, CDR1 GTSNPN and CDR2 SVGIG (reference sequence). CDR3 size: 15 residues. Trimming removed 0 bases from V and 3 bases from J, with 12 bases in between. This chain's CDR3 is CAWSVGQGNYNEQFF. CDR3 nucleotides: TGTGCCTGGAGTGTAGGGCAGGGGAACTACAATGAGCAGTTCTTC.

The table lists this clone with a few counts. V is TRBV29-1 and J is TRBJ2-3; D ambiguous. The V gene's germline CDR1 is SQVTM and CDR2 ANQGSEA. Between the trimmed V and J ends, which lost 6 bases and 4 bases, there was a span of 17 bases. The CDR3 spans 14 residues. CDR3 region: CSVQSAGLADTQYF. The CDR3 nucleotides read TGCAGCGTACAATCGGCCGGGCTCGCAGATACGCAGTATTTT.

This clone has more than one count but fewer than ten. The CDR3 region is CSVVGRNTDTQYF. The CDR3 bases are TGCAGCGTTGTCGGGCGGAACACAGATACGCAGTATTTT. The rearrangement joins TRBV29-1 to TRBJ2-3; unclear D gene. The CDR3 sequence is 13 residues long. The V gene lost 4 bases and the J gene lost 2 bases, with 10 bases spanning the gap. Germline-derived CDR1 and CDR2 are SQVTM and ANQGSEA.

This clone has just a few counts. Distinct nucleotide sequences in the sample also encode this CDR3. The V call is TRBV6-5, the J call TRBJ1-5; D gene uncertain. Per the germline V gene, CDR1 is MNHEY and CDR2 is SVGAGI. V gave up 6 bases and J gave up 0 bases, with 6 bases separating them. CDR3 length equals 13 residues. The CDR3, as DNA: TGTGCCAGCAGCTCCGATAGCAATCAGCCCCAGCATTTT. This codes for CASSSDSNQPQHF.

Only a few counts were recorded for this clone. This sequence joins TRBV14 and TRBJ1-6, with TRBD1 as a possible D gene (5 bases). This CDR3 has 14 residues. The V and J ends lost 0 bases and 9 bases respectively, with 9 bases between them. Germline CDR1 reads SGHDN; CDR2 reads FVKESK. The CDR3 nucleotides are TGTGCCAGCAGCCAAGAACTGAGGGGTTCACCCCTCCACTTT. Protein: CASSQELRGSPLHF.

The V call is TRBV14, the J call TRBJ1-2; no firm D call. Trimming removed 6 bases from V and 9 bases from J, with 11 bases in between. From germline, CDR1 is SGHDN and CDR2 FVKESK. CDR3 length equals 11 residues. CDR3 DNA sequence: TGTGCCAGCAGGCGCGGAGTCCGCTACACCTTC. Encoded protein: CASRRGVRYTF.

This clone was counted only a few times. The rearrangement links TRBV29-1 to TRBJ2-3, with D perhaps matching TRBD1 or TRBD2 (5 bases each). This CDR3 has 14 residues. CDR1 and CDR2 (germline): SQVTM, ANQGSEA. Between the trimmed V and J ends, which lost 3 bases and 6 bases, there was a span of 16 bases. CDR3 in DNA: TGCAGCGTTGACTCGGGGCAGGGTTCGGATACGCAGTATTTT. This gives the protein CSVDSGQGSDTQYF.

Regarding this clone: In the same sample, other DNA sequences code for this CDR3. V is TRBV14 and J is TRBJ2-5; D uncertain. V shed 2 bases and J shed 5 bases, with 6 bases lying between them. The germline V gene has CDR1 SGHDN and CDR2 FVKESK. The CDR3 runs to 12 residues. The CDR3 reads CASSQYGETQYF. The CDR3, as DNA: TGTGCCAGCAGCCAATATGGGGAGACCCAGTACTTC.

The genes are TRBV15 and TRBJ1-4; D possibly corresponds to TRBD1 (6 bases). CDR1 and CDR2 from the germline V gene are LNHNV and YYDKDF (reference sequence). Trimming cost V 4 bases and J 0 bases, with 6 bases left between them. The CDR3 has 14 residues. The CDR3 reads CATSKGATNEKLFF. The CDR3 DNA reads as TGTGCCACCAGCAAGGGGGCAACTAATGAAAAACTGTTTTTT.

This chain joins TRBV29-1 and TRBJ1-1; D gene uncertain. CDR3 length: 11 residues. Germline CDR1 and CDR2: SQVTM and ANQGSEA. The V gene lost 3 bases and the J gene lost 5 bases, with 7 bases spanning the gap. CDR3 protein: CSVDGFTEAFF. The CDR3 coding sequence is TGCAGCGTTGACGGGTTTACTGAAGCTTTCTTT.

This clone has only a few counts. The chain joins TRBV5-1 to TRBJ2-2, with 9 bases identical to TRBD1. The CDR3 runs 18 residues. V shed 4 bases and J 4 bases; nucleotides not matched to a gene: 14. The germline CDR1 and CDR2 sequences are SGHRS and YFSETQ. CDR3 region: CASSAGQGTPLGTGELFF. The CDR3 DNA follows: TGCGCCAGCAGCGCGGGACAGGGTACCCCTTTGGGCACCGGGGAGCTGTTTTTT. The full variable domain, with the rest looked up from reference TRBV5-1 and TRBJ2-2, is KAGVTQTPRYLIKTRGQQVTLSCSPISGHRSVSWYQQTPGQGLQFLFEYFSETQRNKGNFPGRFSGRQFSNSRSEMNVSTLELGDSALYLCASSAGQGTPLGTGELFFGEGSRLTVL.

This clone showed up just once. The chain uses TRBV27 and TRBJ2-5, with D tentatively TRBD2 (5 bases). From germline, CDR1 is MNHEY and CDR2 SMNVEV (reference sequence). The CDR3 consists of 14 residues. Trimming stripped 5 bases from V and 6 bases from J, with 16 bases between. CDR3 protein: CASSPRLARKTQYF. The DNA of the CDR3 is TGTGCCAGCAGTCCCCGGCTAGCTAGGAAGACCCAGTACTTC.

This clone was counted once. This chain connects TRBV9 to TRBJ1-4; TRBD1 matches at 9 bases. Germline trimming cut 1 base from V and 6 bases from J; bases unmatched to any gene: 7. The CDR3 consists of 16 residues. The germline gives CDR1 SGDLS, CDR2 YYNGEE. CDR3: CASSVTGGGRDEKLFF. In nucleotides, the CDR3 is TGTGCCAGCAGCGTAACAGGGGGCGGTCGTGATGAAAAACTGTTTTTT.

The V gene is TRBV30, the J gene TRBJ2-7; D is unresolved. CDR3 length equals 12 residues. The germline V gene has CDR1 GTSNPN and CDR2 SVGIG (reference sequence). The V and J ends lost 3 bases and 0 bases respectively, with 6 bases between them. CDR3 bases: TGTGCCTGGAGCCCGGACTCCTACGAGCAGTACTTC. This encodes CAWSPDSYEQYF.

The V and J genes are TRBV5-1 and TRBJ1-5; D might be TRBD1 (6 bases). V lost 1 base, J lost 4 bases, and 21 bases lay in between. This CDR3 has 18 amino acids. Germline CDR1 SGHRS, CDR2 YFSETQ. The CDR3 bases are TGCGCCAGCAGCTTGTTTACATGTCGGACAGTGGGGAATCAGCCCCAGCATTTT. Translation gives CASSLFTCRTVGNQPQHF.

A few counts support this clone. This chain links TRBV11-2 with TRBJ2-5; 9 bases line up with TRBD1. CDR1 is SGHAT, CDR2 FQNNGV, per germline. The length of the CDR3 is 15 residues. Trimming removed 6 bases from V and 5 bases from J; junction bases left unmatched: 10. CDR3 residues: CASSYRGQDGETQYF. The CDR3 coding sequence is TGTGCCAGCAGTTACAGGGGGCAAGATGGGGAGACCCAGTACTTC.

V is TRBV6-5 and J is TRBJ2-7; maybe TRBD2 (5 bases). The V gene lost 0 bases and the J gene lost 4 bases, with 16 bases spanning the gap. CDR1 is MNHEY and CDR2 is SVGAGI in the germline V gene. This CDR3 has 16 residues. The CDR3 nucleotides are TGTGCCAGCAGTTACTCGACGGGGTTTTCGGGTTACGAGCAGTACTTC. Encoded protein: CASSYSTGFSGYEQYF.

The chain uses TRBV2 and TRBJ1-2; maybe TRBD1 (5 bases). V shed 8 bases and J shed 0 bases, with 10 bases lying between them. The length of the CDR3 is 13 residues. Germline assignment: CDR1 SNHLY and CDR2 FYNNEI. Here the CDR3 reads CASGQGANYGYTF. In DNA, the CDR3 is TGTGCCAGCGGTCAGGGAGCTAACTATGGCTACACCTTC. The full variable domain, its missing parts supplied by reference TRBV2 and TRBJ1-2, is EPEVTQTPSHQVTQMGQEVILRCVPISNHLYFYWYRQILGQKVEFLVSFYNNEISEKSEIFDDQFSVERPDGSNFTLKIRSTKLEDSAMYFCASGQGANYGYTFGSGTRLTVV.

The chain employs TRBV10-3 and TRBJ2-3; 16 bases fit TRBD2. Germline V lookup: CDR1 ENHRY, CDR2 SYGVKD. V was pared by 6 bases and J by 4 bases, with 4 bases of the junction left unmatched. This CDR3 is 16 amino acids long. CDR3 DNA sequence: TGTGCCATCAGAGAGGGACTAGCGGGGGGGTCAGATACGCAGTATTTT. Encoded protein: CAIREGLAGGSDTQYF.

There are a few counts of this clone. This chain links TRBV29-1 with TRBJ1-3, with a possible D match to TRBD1 (5 bases). The CDR3 loop spans 13 amino acids. V lost 3 bases, J lost 4 bases, and 10 bases lay in between. In germline, CDR1 is SQVTM, CDR2 ANQGSEA. The CDR3 protein is CSVEQGNGNTIYF. The CDR3 nucleotides read TGCAGCGTTGAGCAGGGAAACGGAAACACCATATATTTT.

In this sample, this clone turned up once. This sequence joins TRBV19 and TRBJ1-5, with D maybe TRBD1 (5 bases). Germline V gene sequence: CDR1 LNHDA, CDR2 SQIVND (reference sequence). This CDR3 has 15 residues. V lost 2 bases and J lost 5, with 13 bases in between. Here the CDR3 reads CASSITGKDYQPQHF. In nucleotides, the CDR3 is TGTGCCAGTAGTATAACAGGAAAGGACTATCAGCCCCAGCATTTT.

The V and J genes are TRBV6-5 and TRBJ1-1; 8 bases line up with TRBD1. The CDR3 totals 13 residues. The ends lost 6 bases at V and 10 bases at J; junction bases unmatched: 10. Per the germline V gene, CDR1 is MNHEY and CDR2 is SVGAGI. The CDR3 coding sequence is TGTGCCAGCAGGTACAGGGGGGAGTCTTCAGCTTTCTTT. Translating gives CASRYRGESSAFF.

The rearrangement links TRBV5-1 to TRBJ2-5, with 8 bases matching TRBD1. Trimming cost V 5 bases and J 4 bases; bases outside gene matches: 10. The CDR3 is 15 amino acids. The germline V gene encodes CDR1 SGHRS and CDR2 YFSETQ. CDR3 sequence (DNA): TGCGCCAGCAGTTCTCACGGACAGGGAGGAGAGACCCAGTACTTC. It yields the protein CASSSHGQGGETQYF.

This sequence joins TRBV29-1 and TRBJ2-6; D gene unclear. CDR3 length: 12 amino acids. Germline V gene sequence: CDR1 SQVTM, CDR2 ANQGSEA. CDR3 amino acids: CASSSGANVLTF. The CDR3 bases are TGCGCGAGTAGCTCTGGGGCCAACGTCCTGACTTTC. The variable domain in full, completed from reference TRBV29-1 and TRBJ2-6, reads SAVISQKPSRDICQRGTSLTIQCQVDSQVTMMFWYRQQPGQSLTLIATANQGSEATYESGFVIDKFPISRPNLTFSTLTVSNMSPEDSSIYLCASSSGANVLTFGAGSRLTVL.

Only a few counts were recorded for this clone. This chain links TRBV29-1 with TRBJ1-5; maybe TRBD1 (5 bases). The CDR3 runs 14 residues. V lost 6 bases and J lost 2, with 14 bases in between. CDR1 is SQVTM and CDR2 is ANQGSEA in the germline V gene. CDR3 coding DNA: TGCAGCGTAGCCGCACAGGACGGCAATCAGCCCCAGCATTTT. As protein: CSVAAQDGNQPQHF.

The chain employs TRBV27 and TRBJ2-5; 8 bases align to TRBD2. CDR1 is MNHEY, CDR2 SMNVEV, per germline (reference sequence). J lost 4 bases, V lost 5 bases, and 12 bases had no gene match. The CDR3 length is 16 residues. The CDR3 loop is CASSVGLAGGTETQYF. CDR3 DNA: TGTGCCAGCAGTGTCGGCCTGGCGGGGGGTACAGAGACCCAGTACTTC.

Concerning this clone: The sample carries other DNA sequences with the same CDR3. V usage is TRBV29-1 and J usage is TRBJ1-1, with D perhaps matching TRBD1 (6 bases). The ends were cut back, 5 bases at V and 0 bases at J, with 10 bases in the middle. The germline V gene encodes CDR1 SQVTM and CDR2 ANQGSEA. The CDR3 has 13 amino acids. CDR3 amino acids: CSVRQDLNTEAFF. The CDR3 DNA sequence: TGCAGCGTTAGACAGGACTTGAACACTGAAGCTTTCTTT.

The chain joins TRBV5-1 to TRBJ2-2, with a tentative D call TRBD1 (6 bases). The CDR3 consists of 16 residues. Deletions cut 0 bases from V and 2 bases from J, with 11 bases between. CDR1 and CDR2 (germline): SGHRS, YFSETQ. Here the CDR3 reads CASSLVAGVNTGELFF. In DNA form, the CDR3 reads TGCGCCAGCAGCTTGGTAGCAGGGGTTAACACCGGGGAGCTGTTTTTT.

The chain joins TRBV10-3 to TRBJ2-7, with D possibly TRBD2 on 5 matching bases. The CDR3 runs 12 residues. V lost 3 bases and J lost 9, with 12 bases in between. The germline CDR1 and CDR2 sequences are ENHRY and SYGVKD. The CDR3 sequence is CAISDPGFGQYF. CDR3 DNA: TGTGCCATCAGTGATCCGGGGTTCGGGCAGTACTTC.

The gene calls are TRBV5-4 and TRBJ1-6; D is unresolved. Trimming shortened V by 0 bases and J by 7 bases, and 8 bases separated the two germline ends. Germline CDR1 SGHNT, CDR2 YYREEE (reference sequence). The CDR3 covers 14 residues. CDR3 nucleotides: TGTGCCAGCAGCTTGGACACCGTGAATTCACCCCTCCACTTT. The encoded protein is CASSLDTVNSPLHF.